A selection of T cell receptor beta chains follows, all from one sample in a study of siplizumab effects on memory and regulatory T cells. TCRdb's copy holds only in-frame clones and misses some; the assay was immunoSEQ multiplex PCR. The sample has more than 85,000 clones, 92% seen once; the top ten hold around 0.73%. Sequencing was done on a sample of Tregs sorted from blood. These receptors were taken from a human donor in good health. CDR3s include the opening cysteine and the closing phenylalanine or tryptophan. The D gene is left open where the match is weak. The size of a clone is reported for some rows only, either as once, few or many, or as a class for expanded clones.

d_call,clone_size,v_call,j_call,cdr3_nt,cdr3_aa
.,few,TRBV5-1,TRBJ1-2,TGCGCCAGCAGGCCGGGGGCACCGGGTGGCTACACCTTC,CASRPGAPGGYTF
TRBD1,.,TRBV7-3,TRBJ2-1,TGTGCCAGCAGTATACAGGGGGACGCTGAGCAGTTCTTC,CASSIQGDAEQFF
TRBD1,.,TRBV5-4,TRBJ2-7,TGTGCCAGCAGCGAGGACAGGGGAACCTACGAGCAGTACTTC,CASSEDRGTYEQYF
.,.,TRBV18,TRBJ2-7,TGTGCCAGCTCACGGGATCCAGGGAGCGAGCAGTACTTC,CASSRDPGSEQYF
TRBD2,.,TRBV7-6,TRBJ2-7,TGTGCCAGCAGCTTAGTAGGACTAGCGGGAGGGGACGAGCAGTACTTC,CASSLVGLAGGDEQYF
TRBD1,.,TRBV4-1,TRBJ2-1,TGCGCCAGCAGGCCAAGTTATGTGTTGAGGACAGGCGGCAATGAGCAGTTCTTC,CASRPSYVLRTGGNEQFF
TRBD1,.,TRBV25-1,TRBJ1-4,TGTGCCAGCAGTGACGGGACAGGGAGAGGAAAACTGTTTTTT,CASSDGTGRGKLFF
TRBD1,.,TRBV6-5,TRBJ2-2,TGTGCCAGCAGACGGACAGGGCCCGGGGAGCTGTTTTTT,CASRRTGPGELFF
TRBD1,.,TRBV19,TRBJ1-6,TGTGCCAGTCGGGACAGTCAATATAATTCACCCCTCCACTTT,CASRDSQYNSPLHF
TRBD1,.,TRBV5-4,TRBJ1-3,TGTGCCAGCAGCTCCGACAGGGGCTTATCCTTCTCTGGAAACACCATATATTTT,CASSSDRGLSFSGNTIYF
.,.,TRBV18,TRBJ1-1,TGTGCCAGCTCACCACAGTACACTGAAGCTTTCTTT,CASSPQYTEAFF
.,.,TRBV7-9,TRBJ2-7,TGTGCCAGCAGCTTAGAGACTCGGCTGCAGTACTTC,CASSLETRLQYF
TRBD1,.,TRBV5-1,TRBJ1-1,TGCGCCAGCAGCTTGTGGTACAGGGGGACGAACACTGAAGCTTTCTTT,CASSLWYRGTNTEAFF
.,.,TRBV5-4,TRBJ2-3,TGTGCCAGCAGCATTGGACAACCAGATACGCAGTATTTT,CASSIGQPDTQYF
.,.,TRBV27,TRBJ1-1,TGTGCCAGCAGGCCAAACAGGGCCACTGAAGCTTTCTTT,CASRPNRATEAFF
.,once,TRBV10-3,TRBJ1-1,TGTGCCATCAGTCCAGTCCCAAACACTGAAGCTTTCTTT,CAISPVPNTEAFF
.,.,TRBV2,TRBJ1-1,TGTGCCAGCAGTGGTAATACACGGACTGAAGCTTTCTTT,CASSGNTRTEAFF
.,.,TRBV5-1,TRBJ2-5,TGCGCCAGCAGCTTGGGCGGTAATGGGGAGACCCAGTACTTC,CASSLGGNGETQYF
TRBD2,.,TRBV6-1,TRBJ2-1,TGTGCCAGCAGTGAGGGGCTAGCGGGGACCTCCTACAATGAGCAGTTCTTC,CASSEGLAGTSYNEQFF
TRBD2,.,TRBV11-2,TRBJ2-7,TGTGCCAGCAGCTCACTTCAGGGAGGGGTTTACGAGCAGTACTTC,CASSSLQGGVYEQYF
.,.,TRBV6-5,TRBJ1-1,TGTGCCATCAGTTGGGGCAACACTGAAGCTTTCTTT,CAISWGNTEAFF
TRBD2,.,TRBV29-1,TRBJ2-1,TGCAGCGTCGACCGCGGGAGGGGGGTTCGGAATGAGCAGTTCTTC,CSVDRGRGVRNEQFF
.,.,TRBV2,TRBJ1-4,TGTGCCAGCATGGGGGGGACCCATGTTTGGGGAGAAAAACTGTTTTTT,CASMGGTHVWGEKLFF
.,.,TRBV18,TRBJ2-2,TGTGCCAGCTACTCCGGGGGAGAGAACACCGGGGAGCTGTTTTTT,CASYSGGENTGELFF
.,.,TRBV7-9,TRBJ2-3,TGTGCCAGCAGCCGGACAGTGCCAGGGACAGATACGCAGTATTTT,CASSRTVPGTDTQYF
.,.,TRBV30,TRBJ2-2,TGTGCCTGGAGTGGCGACAATCCCGGGGAGCTGTTTTTT,CAWSGDNPGELFF
TRBD1,.,TRBV7-6,TRBJ2-1,TGTGCCAGCAGCCCGAGAGGTTTCCGGGACAGGGTCAATGAGCAGTTCTTC,CASSPRGFRDRVNEQFF
.,.,TRBV19,TRBJ1-5,TGTGCCAGTAGTACCAGGGGAAACTTAGGGCCCCAGCATTTT,CASSTRGNLGPQHF
.,.,TRBV29-1,TRBJ2-7,TGCAGCGTTGGACAGGCTGCCTACGAGCAGTACTTC,CSVGQAAYEQYF
TRBD1,.,TRBV20-1,TRBJ2-5,TGCAGTCAGGGGGCAGGAGAGACCCAGTACTTC,CSQGAGETQYF
.,.,TRBV6-5,TRBJ1-5,TGTGCCAGCAGTCAAAACTACGAGGAGGATCAGCCCCAGCATTTT,CASSQNYEEDQPQHF
TRBD1,.,TRBV27,TRBJ1-5,TGTGCCAGCAGTGTCCGGACAGGGACTCAGCCCCAGCATTTT,CASSVRTGTQPQHF
.,.,TRBV2,TRBJ1-4,TGTGCCAGCAGTGAAGTAGGGGGAAGTGAAAAACTGTTTTTT,CASSEVGGSEKLFF
.,.,TRBV18,TRBJ2-6,TGTGCCAGCTCACTCATGGGTAGGGCTGGGGCCAACGTCCTGACTTTC,CASSLMGRAGANVLTF
.,.,TRBV7-9,TRBJ2-7,TGTGCCAGCAGCTTAAATCTGGCCTACGAGCAGTACTTC,CASSLNLAYEQYF
TRBD1,.,TRBV30,TRBJ1-1,TGTGCCTGGAGGGGACAGCGGGGAACTGAAGCTTTCTTT,CAWRGQRGTEAFF
.,once,TRBV19,TRBJ2-4,TGTGCCAGTAGGCCCCGGGGCCAGCCTGCCAAAAACATTCAGTACTTC,CASRPRGQPAKNIQYF